Reported below is one T cell receptor beta chain. Just one base apart from a much larger clone, this may be a read error. This CDR3 is built from 16 residues. Trimming pared 0 bases from V and 2 bases from J, leaving 14 bases between. Germline values: CDR1 SGHRS, CDR2 YFSETQ. Amplification targeted TCR beta CDR3 regions from RNA transcripts. During a first-round RT-PCR of the TCR CDR3, the HTBI primer set was used. TCRdb re-called the multiplex PCR reads with MiXCR, one entry per CDR3 protein. The repertoire has around 500,000 distinct CDR3 sequences, around 15% of them found once; the top ten carry about 29%. This sample stems from a study of T cells in Graves' hyperthyroidism and ophthalmopathy. At the level of the study: Prior to any treatment, at the point of initial diagnosis, peripheral blood was collected.

Exclusions: uncontrolled infection, other autoimmune disease, pregnancy, lactation. PBMCs were collected from a roughly 10 ml volume of fresh peripheral blood. The source material was blood. The chain couples TRBV5-1 to TRBJ1-1, with unresolved D. This clonotype was obtained from a woman in her 30s with Graves' ophthalmopathy. CDR3: CASSLGGWQPNTEAFF. The CDR3 region has the DNA TGCGCCAGCAGCTTGGGGGGATGGCAACCTAACACTGAAGCTTTCTTT.